The subject of this entry is one TCR beta chain. The antigen is undetermined. V trimming: 2 bases; J trimming: 2 bases; junction bases outside the gene matches: 5. Germline CDR1 is KGHSH and CDR2 is LQKENI. The CDR3 length is 16 residues. At the Johns Hopkins FTIC core, DNA taken from cultured CD4+ T cells was sequenced by way of the Oncomine TCR Beta short-read assay. TCRdb reanalysed the PCR reads using MiXCR and keeps one entry per CDR3 protein. The sample has 13,000 to 15,000 distinct CDR3 sequences, roughly two fifths seen once. This entry belongs to a study of vaccination and CD4 T cells after COVID-19. Study context: Overlapping peptides covering the spike proteins of SARS-CoV-2, HCoV-NL63, HCoV-OC43 and HCoV-229E were added to stimulate cells.

Treatment reported: roughly 10-day PBMC culture with coronavirus spike peptide pools or control peptides (ViraFEST assay). Peptide-pool expansion of antigen-specific T cells preceded TCR sequencing in ViraFEST. Positive PCR tests dated from March to December 2020, predating US Alpha, Beta and Delta variants. Study-level findings and limits: Vaccine-specific clones in convalescent patients were spike mono-reactive in 304 of 307 cases.

This chain joins TRBV18 and TRBJ2-3, with 9 nucleotides matching TRBD2. The sequencing input was CD4+ T cells from blood, cultured in vitro. The clonotype comes from a human donor who had recovered from COVID-19. CDR3 in amino acids: CASSPAGLATTDTQYF. Written as DNA, the CDR3 is TGTGCCAGCTCACCAGCCGGACTAGCGACCACAGATACGCAGTATTTT.